The clone carrying this T cell receptor beta chain was found once. What it recognizes is unknown. CD4+ T cells specific for antigen were expanded with viral peptide pools by the ViraFEST assay before sequencing. Following an approximately ten-day culture, CD4+ T cells were purified. Vaccine recipients had no previous SARS-CoV-2 infection; their nucleocapsid antibodies were negative. Clones were sequenced by immunoSEQ multiplex PCR, and TCRdb holds only the in-frame ones, with some missing. The repertoire consists of tens of thousands of clones, with just under 75% occurring once and the leading ten covering less than 3.5%. This entry belongs to a study of vaccination effects on CD4 cells after COVID-19. Overall study results and limits: Convalescent patients numbered few in the study; early post-infection timepoints were missing entirely.

V was pared by 6 bases and J by 6 bases, with 18 bases between. Germline V lookup: CDR1 KGHSH, CDR2 LQKENI. This CDR3 contains 15 residues. The sample was CD4+ T cells from PBMCs cultured with SARS-CoV-2 spike peptides, taken before COVID-19 vaccination. The chain uses TRBV18 and TRBJ1-5; no firm D call. This TCR came from a human donor who received a COVID-19 vaccine. The CDR3 coding sequence is TGTGCCAGCTCCCTCGACCATAGGAGGAGTCAGCCCCAGCATTTT. This translates into CASSLDHRRSQPQHF.